This T cell receptor beta chain was profiled in a study of T cell responses to AZD1222 COVID-19 vaccine. Overall study findings and caveats: Only six AZD1222 recipients tested seropositive at baseline. Possibly, clonal diversity was underestimated; donors were largely white British and included more females.

Assay: immunoSEQ multiplex PCR; the TCRdb copy retains only in-frame clones and omits some. Of about 180,000 clones in the sample, 85% to 90% were seen once. The germline V and J ends were trimmed by 0 bases and 1 base, with 7 bases remaining between them. CDR3 length: 14 amino acids. The germline gives CDR1 MNHEY, CDR2 SVGEGT. On this clone: Its cognate antigen is unknown. This sample includes further DNA sequences coding for the same CDR3.

The chain recombines TRBV6-2 or TRBV6-3 with TRBJ2-7, with no clear D. The specimen was peripheral blood, collected 28 days after the second AZD1222 dose. The sequence came from an adult who received the AZD1222 COVID-19 vaccine. The CDR3: CASSYSGRSYEQYF. The CDR3 DNA reads as TGTGCCAGCAGTTACTCCGGCCGGTCCTACGAGCAGTACTTC.